This T cell receptor beta chain was identified during a study of T cells in Graves' hyperthyroidism and ophthalmopathy. In the study overall: Peripheral blood was secured at the point of initial diagnosis, before any treatment.

V was cut by 2 bases and J by 3 bases, with 5 bases left in between. The CDR3 has 13 amino acids. CDR1 is LGHDT and CDR2 is YNNKEL in the germline V gene (reference sequence). General study results and limits: Ophthalmopathy was distinguished from stable hyperthyroidism by 13 V-J signatures.

Graves' hyperthyroidism was deemed stable absent ophthalmopathy progression within 18 months. This clonotype was picked up a small number of times. No antigen is known for it. Amplification of TCR beta CDR3 regions used RNA as the template. TCR CDR3 underwent first-round RT-PCR with the HTBI primer set. Via MiXCR, TCRdb re-called the multiplex PCR reads, giving one row per CDR3 protein. The sample holds 300,000 to 350,000 distinct CDR3 sequences, 21% seen once. The receptor's source is a woman aged 45 to 65 with Graves' hyperthyroidism. Specimen: blood. This chain uses TRBV3-1 with TRBJ2-1, with D unresolved. The CDR3 DNA is TGTGCCAGCAGCCAATTCATCTACAATGAGCAGTTCTTC. This sequence encodes CASSQFIYNEQFF.